This T cell receptor beta chain derives from a study of blood T cells in healthy people across ages. Using a J-beta primer mix together with a sample-barcoded 5' primer, a second PCR was run for roughly 7 to 11 cycles. From the 5' RACE reads, TCRdb called clonotypes with MiXCR, one entry per CDR3 protein. The repertoire holds over a million distinct CDR3 sequences, more than 35% seen once, with 15% to 20% in the top ten. Per germline, CDR1 SGHDT and CDR2 YYEEEE. There are 17 residues in the CDR3. Trimming cost V 4 bases and J 3 bases, with 23 bases left between them. Donors were systemically healthy Caucasian individuals from Russia aged about 6 to 100 years. Isolated PBMCs totaled at least 6.5 million in each sample. Overall study findings and caveats: Investigators treated diversity estimates from one million T cells as underestimates. Diversity was higher, and naive CD4+ cells more numerous, in long-lived donors than in aged donors.

As to this clonotype: Its antigen is undetermined.

This clonotype was obtained from a woman aged 60-75 years in good health. The chain uses TRBV5-6 and TRBJ2-7; D is possibly TRBD2 (6 bases). The sequenced sample was blood. CDR3 in amino acids: CASSPSLGGSQGYEQYF. In DNA, the CDR3 is TGTGCCAGCAGCCCGAGCCTAGGAGGGAGTCAAGGCTACGAGCAGTACTTC.